What follows are 8 T cell receptor beta chains derived from one specimen sequenced in a study of T cells after yellow fever vaccination. TCRdb reprocessed the 5' RACE reads with MiXCR, giving one entry per CDR3 protein. The sample consists of roughly 320,000 distinct CDR3 sequences, about 10% of them appearing once. This specimen was CD4+ T cells sorted from PBMCs, taken 45 days after the yellow fever booster vaccination. The receptors here all came from a man between 18 and 35 years old who received the YFV17D yellow fever vaccine.

This chain links TRBV9 with TRBJ2-5, with no clear D. Germline assignment: CDR1 SGDLS and CDR2 YYNGEE. V lost 0 bases and J 9 bases, leaving 3 bases between the germline ends. The CDR3 covers 10 residues. CDR3 sequence (DNA): TGTGCCAGCAGCGTAGGGCCCCAGTACTTC. Its translation is CASSVGPQYF.

This clonotype was seen a single time. The chain has TRBV20-1 and TRBJ2-1; D is uncertain. V lost 0 bases and J 8 bases, leaving 8 bases between the germline ends. The germline V gene has CDR1 DFQATT and CDR2 SNEGSKA (reference sequence). The CDR3 length is 12 residues. The CDR3 DNA is TGCAGTGCTAGAGATGGTGGGGATGAGCAGTTCTTC. This codes for CSARDGGDEQFF.

This clonotype was counted many times. CDR3 sequence: CASFSGRQPRRGVYEQYV. The CDR3 DNA is TGTGCCAGCTTCTCGGGGCGGCAACCTCGTAGGGGGGTCTACGAGCAGTACGTC. The chain has TRBV6-2 or TRBV6-3 and TRBJ2-7; TRBD1 or TRBD2 may be the D gene (6 bases each). The CDR3 length is 18 residues. CDR1 and CDR2 from the germline V gene are MNHEY and SVGEGT. V was cut by 8 bases and J by 3 bases, with 29 bases left in between.

This chain links TRBV30 with TRBJ2-7; 8 bases map to TRBD2. V lost 6 bases and J lost 5; bases outside the gene matches: 9. Germline CDR1 is GTSNPN and CDR2 is SVGIG (reference sequence). The CDR3 is 13 residues long. The CDR3 reads CACIPPGGNEQYF. The DNA of the CDR3 is TGTGCCTGTATACCACCGGGGGGGAACGAGCAGTACTTC.

The genes are TRBV7-9 and TRBJ1-3; maybe TRBD1 (5 bases). This CDR3 has 15 residues. Germline V CDR1 and CDR2: SEHNR, FQNEAQ (reference sequence). Trimming stripped 3 bases from V and 2 bases from J, with 11 bases between. The CDR3 region has the DNA TGTGCCAGCAGCTTGTATCAGGGCCCTGGAAACACCATATATTTT. Translating gives CASSLYQGPGNTIYF.

This clonotype was detected a few times. The V call is TRBV3-1, the J call TRBJ1-5; TRBD1 agrees at 7 bases. With 1 base clipped from V and 5 bases from J, the junction kept 8 bases outside the gene matches. The CDR3 covers 16 residues. Germline V gene lookup returns CDR1 LGHDT and CDR2 YNNKEL (reference sequence). Here the CDR3 reads CASSQGGGQLHQPQHF. As DNA, the CDR3 is TGTGCCAGCAGCCAAGGGGGGGGACAGCTCCATCAGCCCCAGCATTTT.

This clonotype was observed a handful of times. The chain has TRBV7-3 and TRBJ2-2; D is perhaps TRBD1 (5 bases). V was clipped by 3 bases and J by 5 bases, with 7 bases between them. The germline gives CDR1 SGHTA, CDR2 FQGTGA. The CDR3 is made up of 13 amino acids. The CDR3 nucleotides read TGTGCCAGCAGCTTTGACAGTACCGGGGAGCTGTTTTTT. It specifies CASSFDSTGELFF.

The chain employs TRBV20-1 and TRBJ2-7; a weak D match, TRBD2 (6 bases). Germline V lookup: CDR1 DFQATT, CDR2 SNEGSKA (reference sequence). With 6 bases removed from V and 7 bases from J, the gap between germline ends came to 13 bases. The CDR3 extends over 11 amino acids. CDR3 loop: CSAPLAREQYF. CDR3 sequence (DNA): TGCAGTGCACCGCTAGCGAGGGAGCAGTACTTC.